The 15 T cell receptor beta chains presented below share a single source sample, sequenced in a study of lymphopenia after photon versus proton radiotherapy. Clones were read by immunoSEQ multiplex PCR, and TCRdb kept only the in-frame ones, dropping some. The table has roughly 36,000 clones, 90% seen once. Material: peripheral blood, obtained from a patient treated with photon-based radiotherapy. Receptors were obtained from a woman in her forties or fifties with pancreatic cancer.

The chain recombines TRBV13 with TRBJ2-5, with 10 bases matching TRBD1. Germline V gene data show CDR1 as PRHDT and CDR2 as FYEKMQ (reference sequence). Trimming took 3 bases from V and 7 from J; bases not matched to a gene: 5. The CDR3 is 14 residues long. CDR3 in DNA: TGTGCCAGCAGCTTCCGGACAGGGGGGGGGACCCAGTACTTC. This translates into CASSFRTGGGTQYF.

The chain couples TRBV7-8 to TRBJ2-7; maybe TRBD2 (6 bases). The CDR3 length is 14 residues. Germline CDR1 is SGHVS and CDR2 is FQNEAQ. The germline V and J ends were trimmed by 4 bases and 6 bases, with 16 bases remaining between them. CDR3 nucleotide sequence: TGTGCCAGCAGCTCCCTAGGAGGGCCTAGCGAGCAGTACTTC. Encoded protein: CASSSLGGPSEQYF. Filled out from reference TRBV7-8 and TRBJ2-7, the complete variable domain reads GAGVSQSPRYKVAKRGQDVALRCDPISGHVSLFWYQQALGQGPEFLTYFQNEAQLDKSGLPSDRFFAERPEGSVSTLKIQRTQQEDSAVYLCASSSLGGPSEQYFGPGTRLTVT.

The gene calls are TRBV6-6 and TRBJ1-5; TRBD1 might be the D (5 bases). The CDR3 loop spans 15 amino acids. CDR1 MNHNY and CDR2 SVGAGI come from the germline V gene (reference sequence). Trimming cost V 2 bases and J 1 base, with 9 bases left between them. DNA for the CDR3: TGTGCCAGCAGTTACAGGGGCGCAAGCAATCAGCCCCAGCATTTT. Residues: CASSYRGASNQPQHF.

The chain is built from TRBV2 and TRBJ2-3; TRBD1 aligns across 12 bases. This CDR3 comprises 14 residues. The trim removed 6 bases at V and 4 bases at J, leaving 2 bases unmatched. CDR1 and CDR2 from the germline V gene are SNHLY and FYNNEI. DNA of the CDR3: TGTGCCAGCAGCCGGGACAGGGGGCCAGATACGCAGTATTTT. The encoded protein is CASSRDRGPDTQYF. Together with reference TRBV2 and TRBJ2-3, the CDR3 gives the full variable domain: EPEVTQTPSHQVTQMGQEVILRCVPISNHLYFYWYRQILGQKVEFLVSFYNNEISEKSEIFDDQFSVERPDGSNFTLKIRSTKLEDSAMYFCASSRDRGPDTQYFGPGTRLTVL.

This clone was found once. The V and J genes are TRBV11-2 and TRBJ2-1; 10 bases fit TRBD2. The germline CDR1 and CDR2 sequences are SGHAT and FQNNGV. Unmatched junction bases numbered 12, after V lost 5 bases and J lost 8 bases. This CDR3 has 16 amino acids. CDR3 DNA: TGTGCCAGCAGCCAGGGGGCCAGCGGGAGGGTCGATGAGCAGTTCTTC. Its translation: CASSQGASGRVDEQFF.

The chain has TRBV10-2 and TRBJ1-5; tentative D call: TRBD1 (6 bases). The CDR3 is 14 residues long. Germline V gene lookup returns CDR1 WSHSY and CDR2 SAAADI. Trimming pared 2 bases from V and 8 bases from J, leaving 13 bases between. The CDR3 loop is CASSEATGPKPQHF. CDR3 DNA: TGCGCCAGCAGTGAGGCGACAGGTCCTAAGCCCCAGCATTTT.

This rearrangement joins TRBV19 to TRBJ2-1; 10 bases line up with TRBD2. J lost 7 bases, V lost 3 bases, and 6 bases had no gene match. CDR1 is LNHDA, CDR2 SQIVND, per germline (reference sequence). There are 15 residues in the CDR3. DNA for the CDR3: TGTGCCAGTAGTATCTCTAGCGGGAGCTTGAATGAGCAGTTCTTC. It translates to CASSISSGSLNEQFF.

The rearrangement links TRBV27 to TRBJ1-5; D remains unclear. This CDR3 has 16 residues. Germline V CDR1 and CDR2: MNHEY, SMNVEV (reference sequence). Trimming removed 4 bases from V and 2 bases from J, with 15 bases in between. The CDR3 bases are TGTGCCAGCAGTTCAACCGTCTCGAGGGGCAATCAGCCCCAGCATTTT. Translating it yields CASSSTVSRGNQPQHF.

The V gene is TRBV19, the J gene TRBJ2-2, with 9 positions matching TRBD1. Germline CDR1 reads LNHDA; CDR2 reads SQIVND (reference sequence). Trimming took 5 bases from V and 5 from J; bases not matched to a gene: 12. The CDR3 spans 17 residues. CDR3 protein: CASSVGQGLLGTGELFF. The CDR3 region has the DNA TGTGCCAGTAGTGTGGGACAGGGCTTGTTGGGAACCGGGGAGCTGTTTTTT.

The chain joins TRBV10-2 to TRBJ1-2; TRBD1 aligns across 7 bases. V shed 6 bases and J 4 bases; nucleotides not matched to a gene: 11. Germline-derived CDR1 and CDR2 are WSHSY and SAAADI. The CDR3 loop spans 15 amino acids. CDR3 region: CASSTAQTGTYGYTF. The CDR3 DNA follows: TGCGCCAGCAGCACTGCCCAGACAGGGACCTATGGCTACACCTTC.

The chain couples TRBV6-5 to TRBJ2-3; D is undetermined. Per the germline V gene, CDR1 is MNHEY and CDR2 is SVGAGI. V lost 5 bases and J 2 bases, leaving 14 bases between the germline ends. The CDR3 is made up of 15 amino acids. The CDR3 loop is CASSRRVPPTDTQYF. CDR3 sequence (DNA): TGTGCCAGCAGTAGAAGGGTGCCCCCCACAGATACGCAGTATTTT.

The count of this clone is one. The gene calls are TRBV6-6 and TRBJ1-5; D is ambiguous. This CDR3 has 14 residues. Per the germline V gene, CDR1 is MNHNY and CDR2 is SVGAGI (reference sequence). V shed 6 bases and J shed 0 bases, with 9 bases lying between them. The CDR3 nucleotides are TGTGCCAGCAGCTGGGATCTTAGCAATCAGCCCCAGCATTTT. Amino acids: CASSWDLSNQPQHF.

The CDR3 loop reads CASSQDGRDQETQYF. CDR3 bases: TGCGCCAGCAGCCAAGACGGGCGGGACCAAGAGACCCAGTACTTC. The chain combines TRBV4-3 with TRBJ2-5; D is possibly TRBD2 (5 bases). The germline V gene encodes CDR1 LGHNA and CDR2 YSLEER. V lost 0 bases to trimming and J lost 0 bases, with 8 bases between them. The CDR3 contains 15 residues.

V usage is TRBV14 and J usage is TRBJ2-3; no definite D call. The CDR3 loop spans 15 amino acids. Germline CDR1 SGHDN, CDR2 FVKESK. The V end lost 5 bases, the J end lost 5 bases, and 17 bases lay between the germline ends. The CDR3 sequence is CASSSTKGQGDTQYF. For the CDR3, the DNA is TGTGCCAGCAGCTCCACTAAGGGCCAAGGAGATACGCAGTATTTT.

The chain carries TRBV29-1 and TRBJ1-2; D is uncertain. V gave up 4 bases and J gave up 6 bases, with 12 bases separating them. Per the germline V gene, CDR1 is SQVTM and CDR2 is ANQGSEA. The CDR3 is 12 amino acids. The CDR3 here is CSVGGQADGYTF. The CDR3 nucleotides read TGCAGCGTTGGTGGGCAGGCCGATGGCTACACCTTC.